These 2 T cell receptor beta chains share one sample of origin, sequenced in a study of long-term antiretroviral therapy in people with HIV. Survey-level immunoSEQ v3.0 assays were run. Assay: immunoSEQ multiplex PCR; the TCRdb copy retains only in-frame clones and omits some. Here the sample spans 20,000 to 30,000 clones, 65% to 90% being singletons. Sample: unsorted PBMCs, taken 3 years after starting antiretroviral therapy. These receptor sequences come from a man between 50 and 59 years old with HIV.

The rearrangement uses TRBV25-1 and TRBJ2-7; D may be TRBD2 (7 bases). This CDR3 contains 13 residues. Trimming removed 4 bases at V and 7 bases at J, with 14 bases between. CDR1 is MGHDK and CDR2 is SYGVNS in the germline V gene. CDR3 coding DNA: TGTGCCAGCAGTGGCCAGGGAGGGGGGGAGCAGTACTTC. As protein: CASSGQGGGEQYF.

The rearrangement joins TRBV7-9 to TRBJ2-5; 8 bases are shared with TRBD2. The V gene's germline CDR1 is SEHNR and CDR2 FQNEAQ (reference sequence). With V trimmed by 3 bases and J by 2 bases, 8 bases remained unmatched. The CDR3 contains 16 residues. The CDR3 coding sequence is TGTGCCAGCAGCTTGAATTTTGGCGGGGGGCAAGAGACCCAGTACTTC. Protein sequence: CASSLNFGGGQETQYF.